Presented here are 2 T cell receptor beta chains from one specimen sequenced in a study of cytomegalovirus exposure and HLA in healthy donors. The PCR was carried out with 60 Vbeta primers and 13 Jbeta primers. Produced via immunoSEQ multiplex PCR; TCRdb's table is partial and in-frame only. Here the sample spans approximately 120,000 clones, around 80% being singletons. Sequencing input: PBMCs. Receptors originate from a man in his thirties or forties in good health and CMV-seronegative.

CDR3 bases: TGCGCCAGCAGCCGGGGACTAGCGGGGCCCTACGAGCAGTACTTC. Protein product: CASSRGLAGPYEQYF. The V call is TRBV5-1, the J call TRBJ2-5; 13 bases align to TRBD2. TRBJ2-7 explains the end of the DNA better; the J call may be wrong. The V gene's germline CDR1 is SGHRS and CDR2 YFSETQ. The CDR3 is made up of 15 amino acids.

This chain connects TRBV5-1 to TRBJ2-7, with 13 positions matching TRBD2. CDR3 length equals 15 residues. Germline CDR1 SGHRS, CDR2 YFSETQ. J gave up 3 bases and V 5 bases, and 5 bases lay outside the gene matches. CDR3 in DNA: TGCGCCAGCAGATCCGGGACTAGCGGGAACTACGAGCAGTACTTC. It translates to CASRSGTSGNYEQYF.